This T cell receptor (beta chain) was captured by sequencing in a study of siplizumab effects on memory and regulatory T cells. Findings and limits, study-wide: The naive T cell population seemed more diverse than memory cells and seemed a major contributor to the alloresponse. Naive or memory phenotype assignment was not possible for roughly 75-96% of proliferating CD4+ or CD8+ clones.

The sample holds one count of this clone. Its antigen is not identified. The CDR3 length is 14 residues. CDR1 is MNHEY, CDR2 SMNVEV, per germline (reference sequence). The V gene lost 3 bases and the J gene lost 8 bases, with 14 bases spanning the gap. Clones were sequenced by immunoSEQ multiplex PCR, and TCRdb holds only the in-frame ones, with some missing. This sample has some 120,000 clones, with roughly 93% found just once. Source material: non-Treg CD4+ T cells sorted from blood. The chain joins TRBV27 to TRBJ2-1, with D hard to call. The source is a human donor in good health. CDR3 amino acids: CASSFTQREDEQFF. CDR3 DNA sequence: TGTGCCAGCAGTTTTACCCAGCGTGAGGATGAGCAGTTCTTC.